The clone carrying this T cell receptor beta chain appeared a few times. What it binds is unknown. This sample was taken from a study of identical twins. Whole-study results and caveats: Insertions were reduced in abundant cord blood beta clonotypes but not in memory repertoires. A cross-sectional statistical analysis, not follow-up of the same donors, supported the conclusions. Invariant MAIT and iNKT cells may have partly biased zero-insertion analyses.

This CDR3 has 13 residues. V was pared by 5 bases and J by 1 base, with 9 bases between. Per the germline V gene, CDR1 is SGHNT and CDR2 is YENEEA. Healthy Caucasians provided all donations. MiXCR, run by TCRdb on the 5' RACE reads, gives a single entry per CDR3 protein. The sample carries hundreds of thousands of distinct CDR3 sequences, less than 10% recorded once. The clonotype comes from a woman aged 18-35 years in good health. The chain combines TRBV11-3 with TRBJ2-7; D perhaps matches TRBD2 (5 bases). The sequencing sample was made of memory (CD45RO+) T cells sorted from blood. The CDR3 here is CASSRPGSYEQYF. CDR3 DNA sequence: TGTGCCAGCAGCCGCCCGGGATCCTACGAGCAGTACTTC.